Listed below are T cell receptor beta chains from one sample, sequenced in a study of T cell repertoires in cytomegalovirus infection. TCRdb re-called the reads with MiXCR, one entry per CDR3 protein. Of some 320,000 distinct CDR3 sequences in the sample, approximately 9.5% were seen once. The sequencing sample was made of PBMCs. The source of these receptors is a human donor in good health (CMV status not recorded). Some clones in this sample may be carry-over from other donors' samples. Both conserved end residues are part of each CDR3. D genes are given only for firm matches. Part of the rows lack a size; the others show once, few, many or a class for expanded clones.

j_call v_call clone_size d_call cdr3_aa cdr3_nt
TRBJ2-3 TRBV4-3 . TRBD1 CASSPRGLRTDTQYF TGCGCCAGCAGCCCCAGGGGGCTGCGCACAGATACGCAGTATTTT
TRBJ2-7 TRBV7-3 . . CASSPGQPYEQYF TGTGCCAGCAGCCCGGGGCAACCCTACGAGCAGTACTTC
TRBJ2-3 TRBV13 medium-sized . CASSFVGPDRTDTQYF TGTGCCAGCAGCTTTGTGGGGCCTGATCGCACAGATACGCAGTATTTT
TRBJ2-1 TRBV11-2 many . CASSLGLTLNEQFF TGTGCCAGCAGCTTAGGGTTGACTTTGAATGAGCAGTTCTTC
TRBJ2-1 TRBV12-3/TRBV12-4 . . CASSNLGGGEQFF TGTGCCAGCAGCAACCTAGGAGGGGGTGAGCAGTTCTTC
TRBJ1-2 TRBV24-1 . . CATSSETPYGYTF TGTGCCACCAGCTCCGAGACACCTTATGGCTACACCTTC
TRBJ2-7 TRBV27 . TRBD1 CASSKRPPTGTGHEQYF TGTGCCAGCAGTAAGCGACCTCCCACCGGGACAGGGCACGAGCAGTACTTC
TRBJ1-6 TRBV7-2 . TRBD1 CASSKRRDRGTNSPLHF TGTGCCAGCAGCAAACGACGGGACAGGGGAACGAATTCACCCCTCCACTTT
TRBJ2-1 TRBV2 few TRBD1 CASKRTGGNEQFF TGTGCCAGCAAACGGACAGGAGGCAATGAGCAGTTCTTC
TRBJ1-1 TRBV7-9 . TRBD1 CASSTRTGTPRTEAFF TGTGCCAGCAGCACCCGGACAGGGACTCCACGCACTGAAGCTTTCTTT
TRBJ2-5 TRBV7-8 many TRBD2 CASSRKMTSLTETQYF TGTGCCAGCAGCCGAAAGATGACTAGCCTAACGGAGACCCAGTACTTC
TRBJ2-4 TRBV6-2/TRBV6-3 many . CASRAVGGNKNIQYF TGTGCCAGCAGGGCCGTAGGGGGTAACAAAAACATTCAGTACTTC
TRBJ1-5 TRBV28 . TRBD1 CASSGGETGIGGNQPQHF TGTGCCAGCAGCGGAGGAGAGACAGGGATCGGAGGCAATCAGCCCCAGCATTTT
TRBJ2-7 TRBV5-4 . . CASSFRMSEQYF TGTGCCAGCAGCTTCCGTATGAGCGAGCAGTACTTC
TRBJ2-5 TRBV7-2 . . CASSLVEGRGYF TGTGCCAGCAGCTTAGTCGAGGGTCGGGGGTACTTC
TRBJ1-2 TRBV3-1 many . CASSQGSGAQGAGYTF TGTGCCAGCAGCCAAGGTTCTGGGGCACAGGGAGCTGGCTACACCTTC
TRBJ2-1 TRBV6-2/TRBV6-3 few TRBD1 CASRNDRGLYNEQFF TGTGCCAGTCGAAACGACAGGGGGCTCTACAATGAGCAGTTCTTC
TRBJ1-4 TRBV7-2 many TRBD1 CASSLTRGGSNEKLFF TGTGCCAGCAGCTTAACCAGGGGGGGATCTAATGAAAAACTGTTTTTT
TRBJ2-3 TRBV6-8 few . CASWPDGVDTQYF TGTGCCAGCTGGCCGGACGGGGTAGATACGCAGTATTTT
TRBJ2-3 TRBV20-1 . . CSARDLRLMDTQYF TGCAGTGCTAGAGATTTGAGACTAATGGATACGCAGTATTTT
TRBJ2-7 TRBV7-2 . . CASSPLTGTYEQYF TGTGCCAGCAGCCCACTGACGGGGACCTACGAGCAGTACTTC
TRBJ1-2 TRBV29-1 . TRBD1 CSVVRQGVSGGYTF TGCAGCGTTGTCCGGCAGGGGGTTTCGGGTGGCTACACCTTC
TRBJ2-5 TRBV7-2 many . CASSRTRTETQYF TGTGCCAGCAGCCGTACTAGGACGGAGACCCAGTACTTC